This T cell receptor beta chain was documented in a study of blood T cell repertoires in COVID-19. Study-level background: The study drew acute and convalescent COVID-19 samples from the United States, Italy and Spain. PBMCs, B-cell-depleted T cells, or T cells were the source of the cDNA or gDNA that made up the material.

Enrolled during active infection, Seattle patients were then followed longitudinally. Authors' processing steps: Nucleated cell number was recorded as an estimate derived from reference gene primer amplification. The protocol was immunoSEQ multiplex PCR, while the TCRdb copy is restricted to in-frame clones and leaves out a portion. D and trimming were read from the DNA, whereas the V and J calls and clone size are those reported in that table. Found here are more than 200,000 clones, around 86% of them singletons; the top ten hold under 14%. This CDR3 is 15 amino acids long. Per the germline V gene, CDR1 is SGHRS and CDR2 is YFSETQ. The V gene lost 0 bases and the J gene lost 0 bases, with 6 bases spanning the gap.

The receptor comes from a man aged 45-60 years with COVID-19, enrolled during active disease. The chain employs TRBV5-1 and TRBJ1-4; D is uncertain. Material for sequencing was peripheral blood. The DNA for the CDR3 is TGCGCCAGCAGCTTGGATCCTGCAACTAATGAAAAACTGTTTTTT. Protein product: CASSLDPATNEKLFF.